Below are 9 T cell receptor beta chains sequenced from a single sample in a study of blood T cell repertoires in COVID-19. Data came from immunoSEQ multiplex PCR; TCRdb stores just in-frame clones and leaves some out. In the table there are 110,000 to 150,000 clones, about 80% of which are singletons. The sample was peripheral blood. Receptor source: a human donor in a cohort sampled during active COVID-19.

The gene calls are TRBV5-4 and TRBJ1-2; 10 positions agree with TRBD1. Germline CDR1 reads SGHNT; CDR2 reads YYREEE (reference sequence). This CDR3 comprises 13 residues. The ends lost 4 bases at V and 5 bases at J; junction bases unmatched: 2. The CDR3 here is CASSRDRGYGYTF. CDR3 DNA sequence: TGTGCCAGCAGCCGGGACAGGGGTTATGGCTACACCTTC.

The rearrangement uses TRBV7-2 and TRBJ2-2, with D hard to call. The V end lost 7 bases, the J end lost 6 bases, and 18 bases lay between the germline ends. In germline, CDR1 is SGHTA, CDR2 FQGNSA. The CDR3 contains 15 residues. CDR3 in amino acids: CASNPSASRAGELFF. The CDR3 bases are TGTGCCAGCAACCCCTCGGCCTCACGGGCCGGGGAGCTGTTTTTT.

This CDR3 reads CASSVGLAGHNEQFF. CDR3 DNA: TGTGCCAGCAGCGTGGGACTAGCGGGCCACAATGAGCAGTTCTTC. This rearrangement joins TRBV9 to TRBJ2-1; the match to TRBD2 covers 12 bases. J lost 5 bases, V lost 2 bases, and 2 bases had no gene match. CDR3 length: 15 amino acids. Germline V gene data show CDR1 as SGDLS and CDR2 as YYNGEE.

This chain links TRBV27 with TRBJ1-2; D is undetermined. This CDR3 has 14 residues. Germline V gives CDR1 MNHEY, CDR2 SMNVEV (reference sequence). Trimming took 5 bases from V and 8 from J, leaving 18 bases between them. The CDR3 coding sequence is TGTGCCAGCAGTGTAAGAGGCACCCTGGAAGGCTACACCTTC. Residues: CASSVRGTLEGYTF.

This clone showed up just once. The genes are TRBV6-2 or TRBV6-3 and TRBJ1-1, with 7 bases matching TRBD1. CDR3 length: 13 residues. Germline-derived CDR1 and CDR2 are MNHEY and SVGEGT. J gave up 5 bases and V 6 bases, and 6 bases lay outside the gene matches. The CDR3 region is CASSGGGRTEAFF. The CDR3 coding sequence is TGTGCCAGCAGCGGAGGGGGCCGGACTGAAGCTTTCTTT.

This clone appeared a few times. The rearrangement joins TRBV28 to TRBJ1-2; D ambiguous. Per germline, CDR1 MDHEN and CDR2 SYDVKM. V was cut by 4 bases and J by 7 bases, with 25 bases left in between. This CDR3 spans 17 amino acids. The CDR3 loop is CASSSPATGSVSSGYTF. CDR3 sequence (DNA): TGTGCCAGCAGTTCCCCAGCCACCGGGTCAGTCTCGTCTGGCTACACCTTC.

The chain carries TRBV5-1 and TRBJ1-2; 9 bases agree with TRBD1. Germline trimming cut 4 bases from V and 8 bases from J; bases unmatched to any gene: 9. The length of the CDR3 is 14 residues. Germline V lookup: CDR1 SGHRS, CDR2 YFSETQ. DNA for the CDR3: TGCGCCAGCAGCACCTTGGGACAGGGTGAAGGCTACACCTTC. This codes for CASSTLGQGEGYTF.

V is TRBV28 and J is TRBJ2-7, with 11 bases aligning to TRBD2. CDR1 and CDR2 (germline): MDHEN, SYDVKM. Trimming cost V 7 bases and J 6 bases; bases outside gene matches: 17. This CDR3 region has 17 residues. This chain's CDR3 is CASTMGPTGLAGGEQYF. The CDR3 DNA reads TGTGCCAGCACCATGGGGCCTACTGGGCTAGCGGGAGGCGAGCAGTACTTC.

This clone was observed once. The genes are TRBV4-2 and TRBJ2-7; D may be TRBD1 (6 bases). The CDR3 sequence is 15 residues long. Deletions cut 0 bases from V and 2 bases from J, with 11 bases between. Germline V gene sequence: CDR1 LGHNA, CDR2 YNFKEQ. Here the CDR3 reads CASSQEVGGTYEQYF. The CDR3 DNA reads as TGTGCCAGCAGCCAAGAAGTAGGGGGAACCTACGAGCAGTACTTC.